The 9 T cell receptor beta chains presented below share a single source sample, sequenced in a study of blood T cell repertoires in COVID-19. TCRdb's copy holds only in-frame clones and misses some; the assay was immunoSEQ multiplex PCR. The sample contains roughly 480,000 clones, about 91% of which appear only once. Sequences were obtained from peripheral blood. These receptors came from a man younger than 35 with COVID-19, enrolled during active disease.

Here the CDR3 reads CASSRTGQQPQHF. The CDR3 nucleotides are TGTGCCAGCAGCAGGACAGGGCAACAGCCCCAGCATTTT. The chain couples TRBV12-3 or TRBV12-4 to TRBJ1-5; 8 positions agree with TRBD1. V shed 6 bases, J shed 7 bases, and the junction held 5 bases outside the gene matches. This CDR3 has 13 residues.

In its sample, this clone was seen once. This chain uses TRBV10-1 with TRBJ2-5; D possibly corresponds to TRBD1 (5 bases). From germline, CDR1 is WNHNN and CDR2 SYGVQD (reference sequence). Between the trimmed V and J ends, which lost 8 bases and 4 bases, there was a span of 14 bases. This CDR3 has 13 amino acids. In DNA, the CDR3 is TGCGCCAGCTCTCCAGGGATCTTAGAGACCCAGTACTTC. It codes for CASSPGILETQYF.

The chain has TRBV28 and TRBJ1-3; D remains ambiguous. The germline gives CDR1 MDHEN, CDR2 SYDVKM. The CDR3 covers 14 residues. V lost 7 bases, J lost 0 bases, and 10 bases lay in between. This chain's CDR3 is CASMVGHSGNTIYF. In nucleotides, the CDR3 is TGTGCCAGCATGGTGGGCCACTCTGGAAACACCATATATTTT.

The genes are TRBV11-1 and TRBJ2-7; D possibly corresponds to TRBD2 (7 bases). Looked up from germline, CDR1 is SGHAT and CDR2 is FQDESV (reference sequence). Trimming left V 6 bases short and J 2 bases short, with 17 bases between. This CDR3 has 15 residues. The CDR3 DNA sequence: TGTGCCAGCAGGCCTTGGGAGGGGGTCCCCTACGAGCAGTACTTC. This encodes CASRPWEGVPYEQYF.

The genes are TRBV6-6 and TRBJ1-1; D is undetermined. This CDR3 has 14 residues. Germline CDR1 is MNHNY and CDR2 is SVGAGI (reference sequence). The V end lost 0 bases, the J end lost 2 bases, and 7 bases lay between the germline ends. The CDR3 nucleotides read TGTGCCAGCAGTTACTCGCGCATTAACACTGAAGCTTTCTTT. Translated, it gives CASSYSRINTEAFF.

The genes are TRBV18 and TRBJ1-5; 9 bases match TRBD1. The germline V gene encodes CDR1 KGHSH and CDR2 LQKENI. Losses at the gene ends were 6 bases for V and 0 bases for J; bases not matched to a gene: 9. The CDR3 is 17 residues long. CDR3 DNA sequence: TGTGCCAGCTCGCCGGGACAGGGATTGTATAGCAATCAGCCCCAGCATTTT. This encodes CASSPGQGLYSNQPQHF.

The CDR3 sequence: CATSRSGYLTDTQYF. Here the CDR3 DNA reads TGTGCCACCAGTCGGAGCGGATACCTCACAGATACGCAGTATTTT. The gene calls are TRBV24-1 and TRBJ2-3; D perhaps matches TRBD2 (5 bases). Germline values: CDR1 KGHDR, CDR2 SFDVKD. V was clipped by 6 bases and J by 2 bases, with 14 bases between them. CDR3 length: 15 residues.

The V call is TRBV27, the J call TRBJ2-6; D unresolved. CDR3 length: 14 amino acids. V lost 3 bases, J lost 0 bases, and 3 bases lay in between. CDR1 MNHEY and CDR2 SMNVEV come from the germline V gene (reference sequence). The CDR3: CASSFSSGANVLTF. The CDR3 coding sequence is TGTGCCAGCAGTTTTAGCTCTGGGGCCAACGTCCTGACTTTC.

V and J are TRBV3-1 (or the pseudogene TRBV3-2) and TRBJ1-1; 7 bases align to TRBD1. The CDR3 runs to 15 residues. The V segment lost 5 bases and the J segment 0 bases; nucleotides outside the gene matches: 6. CDR1 and CDR2 from the germline V gene are LGHDT and YNNKEL (reference sequence). The CDR3 spells CASSYGTELNTEAFF. Written as DNA, the CDR3 is TGTGCCAGCAGCTACGGGACAGAACTGAACACTGAAGCTTTCTTT.